These 17 T cell receptor beta chains share one sample of origin, sequenced in a study of shared clonotypes between healthy human individuals. The data were produced by immunoSEQ multiplex PCR, yet TCRdb's version contains in-frame clones alone and is incomplete. The sample shows over a million clones, 97% to 99% of them seen only once. The sequenced sample was naive CD4+ T cells sorted from blood. The subset: CD45RA+ positively selected. These receptors were obtained from a man aged 25-45 years in good health.

Here the CDR3 reads CASRLSSGNSYEQYF. CDR3 nucleotide sequence: TGTGCCAGCAGGCTATCTAGCGGGAATTCCTACGAGCAGTACTTC. This sequence joins TRBV6-6 and TRBJ2-7, with 9 bases identical to TRBD2. Germline loops: CDR1 MNHNY, CDR2 SVGAGI (reference sequence). With 6 bases clipped from V and 1 base from J, the junction kept 7 bases outside the gene matches. CDR3 length equals 15 residues.

The V call is TRBV9, the J call TRBJ2-1; 11 bases match TRBD2. The CDR3 has 16 residues. V was clipped by 4 bases and J by 4 bases; unmatched bases: 7. Germline loops: CDR1 SGDLS, CDR2 YYNGEE. CDR3 bases: TGTGCCAGCAGCCCCCGCGGACTAGCGGGTTACAATGAGCAGTTCTTC. It specifies CASSPRGLAGYNEQFF.

The chain links TRBV25-1 to TRBJ1-1; D call uncertain. The CDR3 runs to 14 residues. The V end lost 0 bases, the J end lost 3 bases, and 8 bases lay between the germline ends. Germline V gives CDR1 MGHDK, CDR2 SYGVNS. CDR3 loop: CASSEYQDHTEAFF. The CDR3 DNA sequence: TGTGCCAGCAGTGAATATCAGGACCACACTGAAGCTTTCTTT.

J is TRBJ2-1 and V is TRBV5-1, with TRBD2 matching 8 bases. The junction had 10 bases not matched to a gene; V was cut back by 5 bases and J by 9 bases. Germline CDR1 is SGHRS and CDR2 is YFSETQ. The length of the CDR3 is 14 residues. The CDR3 spells CASRTGSGGGEQFF. DNA for the CDR3: TGCGCCAGCAGGACAGGCTCGGGAGGGGGTGAGCAGTTCTTC. The whole variable domain, remainder taken from reference TRBV5-1 and TRBJ2-1, is KAGVTQTPRYLIKTRGQQVTLSCSPISGHRSVSWYQQTPGQGLQFLFEYFSETQRNKGNFPGRFSGRQFSNSRSEMNVSTLELGDSALYLCASRTGSGGGEQFFGPGTRLTVL.

The chain has TRBV7-9 and TRBJ1-1, with a tentative D call TRBD1 (6 bases). V gave up 5 bases and J gave up 1 base, with 11 bases separating them. This CDR3 spans 14 amino acids. The germline V gene encodes CDR1 SEHNR and CDR2 FQNEAQ (reference sequence). The CDR3: CASSPRTENTEAFF. DNA of the CDR3: TGTGCCAGCAGCCCGCGGACAGAGAACACTGAAGCTTTCTTT.

This clone has just one count. The V gene is TRBV28, the J gene TRBJ1-1; D ambiguous. CDR1 and CDR2 (germline): MDHEN, SYDVKM. The V gene lost 5 bases and the J gene lost 9 bases, with 13 bases spanning the gap. The CDR3 consists of 12 residues. The CDR3 nucleotides are TGTGCCAGCAGTCCTTCCCCCTCCAAAGCTTTCTTT. Protein: CASSPSPSKAFF. The complete variable domain, with remaining parts taken from reference TRBV28 and TRBJ1-1, reads DVKVTQSSRYLVKRTGEKVFLECVQDMDHENMFWYRQDPGLGLRLIYFSYDVKMKEKGDIPEGYSVSREKKERFSLILESASTNQTSMYLCASSPSPSKAFFGQGTRLTVV.

The gene calls are TRBV18 and TRBJ2-3, with D possibly TRBD2 on 6 matching bases. Germline values: CDR1 KGHSH, CDR2 LQKENI. The CDR3 is 14 amino acids. V was trimmed by 0 bases and J by 5 bases, leaving 9 bases between them. The CDR3 region is CASSPPDGGDTQYF. CDR3 nucleotides: TGTGCCAGCTCACCACCGGACGGGGGAGATACGCAGTATTTT.

The chain joins TRBV4-1 to TRBJ1-2; D ambiguous. This CDR3 region has 13 residues. CDR1 and CDR2 from the germline V gene are MGHRA and YSYEKL. The V end lost 4 bases, the J end lost 6 bases, and 12 bases lay between the germline ends. CDR3: CASSPHPRNGYTF. The CDR3 DNA reads as TGCGCCAGCAGCCCGCATCCTAGGAATGGCTACACCTTC.

Regarding this clone: This sample includes further DNA sequences coding for the same CDR3. This chain joins TRBV5-1 and TRBJ2-1; D is possibly TRBD1 (6 bases). CDR3 length: 13 amino acids. The germline V gene has CDR1 SGHRS and CDR2 YFSETQ. Between the trimmed V and J ends, which lost 2 bases and 5 bases, there was a span of 8 bases. This chain's CDR3 is CASSLYRDNEQFF. CDR3 coding DNA: TGCGCCAGCAGCTTATACAGGGACAATGAGCAGTTCTTC.

This chain connects TRBV28 to TRBJ1-2; unclear D gene. This CDR3 is built from 14 residues. Germline loops: CDR1 MDHEN, CDR2 SYDVKM. Trimming shortened V by 3 bases and J by 2 bases, and 10 bases separated the two germline ends. CDR3 in amino acids: CASSLRVSNYGYTF. The CDR3 DNA reads as TGTGCCAGCAGTTTGAGGGTTTCAAACTATGGCTACACCTTC.

This chain joins TRBV2 and TRBJ2-3, with 8 bases aligning to TRBD2. V dropped 6 bases and J dropped 5; count of bases not matched to a gene: 16. Per the germline V gene, CDR1 is SNHLY and CDR2 is FYNNEI. The CDR3 length is 17 residues. CDR3 protein: CASRTPGNSGKGDTQYF. The CDR3 bases are TGTGCCAGCAGGACCCCCGGAAATAGCGGGAAGGGAGATACGCAGTATTTT.

This sequence joins TRBV6-6 and TRBJ1-5; perhaps TRBD1 as D (5 bases). V lost 2 bases to trimming and J lost 4 bases, with 15 bases between them. There are 16 residues in the CDR3. The germline V gene encodes CDR1 MNHNY and CDR2 SVGAGI (reference sequence). CDR3 nucleotide sequence: TGTGCCAGCAGTTACCTCACGGGAAGGGGTAATCAGCCCCAGCATTTT. Encoded protein: CASSYLTGRGNQPQHF.

J is TRBJ2-1 and V is TRBV7-2, with unresolved D. This CDR3 has 11 residues. Trimming took off 4 bases at V and 9 bases at J, with 7 bases between the two ends. Germline V gene data show CDR1 as SGHTA and CDR2 as FQGNSA. CDR3 sequence reads: CASSSLVEQFF. DNA of the CDR3: TGTGCCAGCAGCTCCCTGGTTGAGCAGTTCTTC.

The chain links TRBV27 to TRBJ2-7; D ambiguous. CDR1 and CDR2 from the germline V gene are MNHEY and SMNVEV (reference sequence). V lost 3 bases, J lost 4 bases, and 13 bases lay in between. CDR3 length: 14 amino acids. The CDR3 loop is CASSFAPGNYEQYF. CDR3 DNA sequence: TGTGCCAGCAGTTTTGCTCCGGGCAATTACGAGCAGTACTTC.

This clone came up once. The V call is TRBV7-9, the J call TRBJ2-7, with 10 bases fitting TRBD2. Per germline, CDR1 SEHNR and CDR2 FQNEAQ (reference sequence). The CDR3 consists of 15 residues. J was trimmed by 3 bases and V by 7 bases; bases with no gene match: 9. DNA for the CDR3: TGTGCCAGCACCGATAGCGGGAGGACCCGCTACGAGCAGTACTTC. Its protein product is CASTDSGRTRYEQYF.

The CDR3 loop is CASTLTGLYANEQYF. CDR3 sequence (DNA): TGTGCCAGCACATTAACCGGGCTTTATGCCAACGAGCAGTACTTC. The chain has TRBV6-6 and TRBJ2-7; the D is unclear. The CDR3 length is 15 residues. The germline V gene encodes CDR1 MNHNY and CDR2 SVGAGI (reference sequence). Trimming stripped 7 bases from V and 5 bases from J, with 21 bases between.

The chain combines TRBV28 with TRBJ2-3; 7 bases are a match to TRBD2. V was pared by 4 bases and J by 2 bases, with 6 bases of the junction left unmatched. The CDR3 has 15 amino acids. The V gene's germline CDR1 is MDHEN and CDR2 SYDVKM. This CDR3 reads CASSSPSGDTDTQYF. CDR3 coding DNA: TGTGCCAGCAGTTCCCCTAGCGGAGACACAGATACGCAGTATTTT.